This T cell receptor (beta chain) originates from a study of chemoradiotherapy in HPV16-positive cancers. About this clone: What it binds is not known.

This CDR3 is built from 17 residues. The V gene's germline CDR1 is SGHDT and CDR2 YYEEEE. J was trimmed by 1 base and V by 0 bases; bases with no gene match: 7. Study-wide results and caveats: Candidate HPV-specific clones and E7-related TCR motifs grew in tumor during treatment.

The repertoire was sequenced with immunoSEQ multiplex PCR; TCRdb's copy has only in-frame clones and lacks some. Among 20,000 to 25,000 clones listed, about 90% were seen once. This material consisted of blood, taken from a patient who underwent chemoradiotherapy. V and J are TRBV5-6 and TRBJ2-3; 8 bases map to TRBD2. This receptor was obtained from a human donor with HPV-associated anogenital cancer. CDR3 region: CASSLGLAGFRTDTQYF. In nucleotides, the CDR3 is TGTGCCAGCAGCTTGGGTTTAGCGGGATTCCGCACAGATACGCAGTATTTT.